The 4 T cell receptor beta chains reported below all come from one sample, sequenced in a study of blood T cell repertoires in COVID-19. Assay used: immunoSEQ multiplex PCR; TCRdb lists only in-frame clones, some missing. The table shows 200,000 to 250,000 clones, with 70% to 85% occurring only once. Material: peripheral blood. Every receptor here comes from an elderly woman with COVID-19, enrolled during active disease.

The chain combines TRBV2 with TRBJ1-4; D possibly corresponds to TRBD1 (6 bases). CDR3 size: 14 residues. Germline assignment: CDR1 SNHLY and CDR2 FYNNEI. V was cut by 4 bases and J by 3 bases, with 9 bases left in between. CDR3 sequence: CASSVGTSNEKLFF. CDR3 nucleotide sequence: TGTGCCAGCAGTGTAGGGACATCTAATGAAAAACTGTTTTTT.

V and J are TRBV29-1 and TRBJ2-5, with D tentatively TRBD1 (5 bases). From germline, CDR1 is SQVTM and CDR2 ANQGSEA. V lost 4 bases and J lost 2, with 5 bases in between. The CDR3 consists of 11 residues. The CDR3 region is CSVAGQETQYF. CDR3 bases: TGCAGCGTTGCAGGGCAAGAGACCCAGTACTTC. Drawing the rest from reference TRBV29-1 and TRBJ2-5, the complete variable domain is SAVISQKPSRDICQRGTSLTIQCQVDSQVTMMFWYRQQPGQSLTLIATANQGSEATYESGFVIDKFPISRPNLTFSTLTVSNMSPEDSSIYLCSVAGQETQYFGPGTRLLVL.

This chain connects TRBV5-6 to TRBJ2-7, with 8 bases that match TRBD1. The V gene's germline CDR1 is SGHDT and CDR2 YYEEEE. With V trimmed by 3 bases and J by 4 bases, 6 bases remained unmatched. This CDR3 has 14 amino acids. CDR3 loop: CASSSAGGLYEQYF. CDR3 nucleotide sequence: TGTGCCAGCAGCTCTGCAGGGGGCCTATACGAGCAGTACTTC. The complete variable domain, with remaining parts taken from reference TRBV5-6 and TRBJ2-7, reads DAGVTQSPTHLIKTRGQQVTLRCSPKSGHDTVSWYQQALGQGPQFIFQYYEEEERQRGNFPDRFSGHQFPNYSSELNVNALLLGDSALYLCASSSAGGLYEQYFGPGTRLTVT.

The chain recombines TRBV19 with TRBJ1-3, with D unresolved. The germline V gene has CDR1 LNHDA and CDR2 SQIVND (reference sequence). V was cut by 10 bases and J by 3 bases, with 16 bases left in between. The CDR3 has 14 amino acids. The CDR3 is CATSIGGNGNTIYF. CDR3 nucleotides: TGTGCCACTTCCATCGGTGGTAATGGAAACACCATATATTTT. The variable domain in full, with the rest retrieved from reference TRBV19 and TRBJ1-3, is DGGITQSPKYLFRKEGQNVTLSCEQNLNHDAMYWYRQDPGQGLRLIYYSQIVNDFQKGDIAEGYSVSREKKESFPLTVTSAQKNPTAFYLCATSIGGNGNTIYFGEGSWLTVV.